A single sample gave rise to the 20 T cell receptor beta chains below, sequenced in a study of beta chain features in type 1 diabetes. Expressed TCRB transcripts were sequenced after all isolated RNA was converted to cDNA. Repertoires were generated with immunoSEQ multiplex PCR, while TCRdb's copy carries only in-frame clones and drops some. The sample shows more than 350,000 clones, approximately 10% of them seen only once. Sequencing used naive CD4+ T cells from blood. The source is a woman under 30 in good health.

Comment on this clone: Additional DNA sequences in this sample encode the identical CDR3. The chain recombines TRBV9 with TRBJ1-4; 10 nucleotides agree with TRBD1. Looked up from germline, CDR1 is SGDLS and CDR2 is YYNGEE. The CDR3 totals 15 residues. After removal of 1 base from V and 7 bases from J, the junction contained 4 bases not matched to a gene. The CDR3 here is CASSVLGQGSEKLFF. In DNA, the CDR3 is TGTGCCAGCAGCGTATTGGGACAGGGGTCTGAAAAACTGTTTTTT.

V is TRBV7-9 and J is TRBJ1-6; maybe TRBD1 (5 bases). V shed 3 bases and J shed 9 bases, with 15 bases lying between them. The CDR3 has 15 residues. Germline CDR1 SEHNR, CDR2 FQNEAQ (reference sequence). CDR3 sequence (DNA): TGTGCCAGCAGCTTTTGGGGGACCAGCTCTTCACCCCTCCACTTT. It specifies CASSFWGTSSSPLHF.

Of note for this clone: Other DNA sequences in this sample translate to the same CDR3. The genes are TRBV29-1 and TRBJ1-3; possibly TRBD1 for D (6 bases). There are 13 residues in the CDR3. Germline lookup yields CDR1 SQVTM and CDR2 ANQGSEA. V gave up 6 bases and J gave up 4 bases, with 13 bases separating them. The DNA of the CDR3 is TGCAGCGTCTCCAGGGGAGCCGGAAACACCATATATTTT. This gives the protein CSVSRGAGNTIYF.

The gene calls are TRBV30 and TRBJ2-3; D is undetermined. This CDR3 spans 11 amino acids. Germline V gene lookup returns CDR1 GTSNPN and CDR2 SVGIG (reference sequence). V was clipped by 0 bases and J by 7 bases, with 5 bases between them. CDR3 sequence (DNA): TGTGCCTGGAGTGTGTCTAATACGCAGTATTTT. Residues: CAWSVSNTQYF. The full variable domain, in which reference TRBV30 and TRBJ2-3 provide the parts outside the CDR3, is SQTIHQWPATLVQPVGSPLSLECTVEGTSNPNLYWYRQAAGRGLQLLFYSVGIGQISSEVPQNLSASRPQDRQFILSSKKLLLSDSGFYLCAWSVSNTQYFGPGTRLTVL.

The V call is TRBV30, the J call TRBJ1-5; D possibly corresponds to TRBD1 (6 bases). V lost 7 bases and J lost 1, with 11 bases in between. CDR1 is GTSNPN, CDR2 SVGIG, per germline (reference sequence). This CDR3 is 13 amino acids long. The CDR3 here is CAYRVSSNQPQHF. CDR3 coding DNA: TGTGCCTACAGGGTTTCAAGCAATCAGCCCCAGCATTTT.

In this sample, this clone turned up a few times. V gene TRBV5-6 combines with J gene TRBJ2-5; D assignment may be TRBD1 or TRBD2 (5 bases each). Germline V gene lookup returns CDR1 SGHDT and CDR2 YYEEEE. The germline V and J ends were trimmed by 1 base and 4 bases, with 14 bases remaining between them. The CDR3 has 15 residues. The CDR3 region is CASSLLTGGGETQYF. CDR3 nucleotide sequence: TGTGCCAGCAGCTTGCTCACAGGAGGCGGAGAGACCCAGTACTTC. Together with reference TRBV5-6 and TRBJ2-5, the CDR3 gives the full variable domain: DAGVTQSPTHLIKTRGQQVTLRCSPKSGHDTVSWYQQALGQGPQFIFQYYEEEERQRGNFPDRFSGHQFPNYSSELNVNALLLGDSALYLCASSLLTGGGETQYFGPGTRLLVL.

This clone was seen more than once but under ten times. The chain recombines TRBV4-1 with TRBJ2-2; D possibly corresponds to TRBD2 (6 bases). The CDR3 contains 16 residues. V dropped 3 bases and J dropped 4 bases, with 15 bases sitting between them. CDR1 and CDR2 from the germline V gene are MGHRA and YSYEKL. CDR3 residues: CASSQLGAGRTGELFF. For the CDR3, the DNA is TGCGCCAGCAGCCAGTTGGGTGCGGGGCGCACCGGGGAGCTGTTTTTT.

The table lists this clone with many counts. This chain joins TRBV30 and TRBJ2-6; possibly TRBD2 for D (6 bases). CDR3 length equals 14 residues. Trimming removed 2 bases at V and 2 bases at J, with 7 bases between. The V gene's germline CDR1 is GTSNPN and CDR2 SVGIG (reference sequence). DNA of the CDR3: TGTGCCTGGAGTCGCGGGACTGGGGCCAACGTCCTGACTTTC. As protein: CAWSRGTGANVLTF.

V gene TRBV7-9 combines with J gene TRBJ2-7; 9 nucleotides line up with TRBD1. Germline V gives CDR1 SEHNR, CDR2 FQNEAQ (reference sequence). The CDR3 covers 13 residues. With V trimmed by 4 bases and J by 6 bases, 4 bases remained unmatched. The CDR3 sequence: CASSWGQGSEQYV. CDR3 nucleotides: TGTGCCAGCAGCTGGGGACAGGGTAGCGAGCAGTACGTC.

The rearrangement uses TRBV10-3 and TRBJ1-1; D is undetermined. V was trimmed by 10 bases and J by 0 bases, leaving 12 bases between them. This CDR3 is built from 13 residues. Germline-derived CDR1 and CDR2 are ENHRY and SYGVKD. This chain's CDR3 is CATEDGLNTEAFF. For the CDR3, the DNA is TGTGCCACGGAGGACGGACTGAACACTGAAGCTTTCTTT.

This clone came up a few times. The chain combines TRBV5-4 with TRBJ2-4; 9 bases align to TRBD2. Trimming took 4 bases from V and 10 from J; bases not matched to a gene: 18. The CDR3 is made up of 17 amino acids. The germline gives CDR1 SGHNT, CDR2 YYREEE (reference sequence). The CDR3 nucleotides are TGTGCCAGCAGCCCCGGCTGGGCTAGCGGGGCCCTGAGGATTCAGTACTTC. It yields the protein CASSPGWASGALRIQYF.

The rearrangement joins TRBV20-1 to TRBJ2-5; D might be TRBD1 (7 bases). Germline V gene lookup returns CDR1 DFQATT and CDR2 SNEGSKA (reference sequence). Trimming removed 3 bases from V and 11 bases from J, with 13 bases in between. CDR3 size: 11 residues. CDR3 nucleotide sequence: TGCAGTGCTAGTGAACAGGGGAGGCAGTACTTC. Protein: CSASEQGRQYF.

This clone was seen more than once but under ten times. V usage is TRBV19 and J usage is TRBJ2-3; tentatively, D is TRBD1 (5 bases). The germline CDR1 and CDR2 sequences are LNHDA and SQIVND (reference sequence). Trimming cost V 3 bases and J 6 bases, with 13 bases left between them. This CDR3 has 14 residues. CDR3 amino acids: CASSIVSRADTQYF. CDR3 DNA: TGTGCCAGTAGTATCGTTTCCAGGGCGGATACGCAGTATTTT.

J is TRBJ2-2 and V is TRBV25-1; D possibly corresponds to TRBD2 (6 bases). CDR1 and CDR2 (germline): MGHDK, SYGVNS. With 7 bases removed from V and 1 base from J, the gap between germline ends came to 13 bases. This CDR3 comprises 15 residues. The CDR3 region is CASTGGPGNTGELFF. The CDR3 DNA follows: TGTGCCAGCACCGGAGGGCCAGGGAACACCGGGGAGCTGTTTTTT. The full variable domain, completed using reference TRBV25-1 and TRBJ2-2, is EADIYQTPRYLVIGTGKKITLECSQTMGHDKMYWYQQDPGMELHLIHYSYGVNSTEKGDLSSESTVSRIRTEHFPLTLESARPSHTSQYLCASTGGPGNTGELFFGEGSRLTVL.

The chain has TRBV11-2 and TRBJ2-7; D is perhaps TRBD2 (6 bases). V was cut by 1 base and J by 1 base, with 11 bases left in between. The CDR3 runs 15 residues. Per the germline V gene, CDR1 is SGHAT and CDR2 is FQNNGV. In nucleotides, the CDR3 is TGTGCCAGCAGCTTAGGTCCGGGAGTGTCCTACGAGCAGTACTTC. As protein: CASSLGPGVSYEQYF.

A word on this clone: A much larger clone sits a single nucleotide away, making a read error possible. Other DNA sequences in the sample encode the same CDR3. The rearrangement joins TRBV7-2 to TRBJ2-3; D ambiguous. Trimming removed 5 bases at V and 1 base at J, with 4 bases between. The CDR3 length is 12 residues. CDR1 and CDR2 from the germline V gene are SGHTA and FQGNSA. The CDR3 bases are TGTGCCAGCAGCCTCCGCACAGATACGCAGTATTTT. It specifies CASSLRTDTQYF.

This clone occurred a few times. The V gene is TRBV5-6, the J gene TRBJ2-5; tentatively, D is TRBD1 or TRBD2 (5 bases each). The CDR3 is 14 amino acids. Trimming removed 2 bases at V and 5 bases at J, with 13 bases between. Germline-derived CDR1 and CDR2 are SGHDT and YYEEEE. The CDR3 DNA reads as TGTGCCAGCAGCTTCGGGACCCGGGGCGAGACCCAGTACTTC. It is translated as CASSFGTRGETQYF.

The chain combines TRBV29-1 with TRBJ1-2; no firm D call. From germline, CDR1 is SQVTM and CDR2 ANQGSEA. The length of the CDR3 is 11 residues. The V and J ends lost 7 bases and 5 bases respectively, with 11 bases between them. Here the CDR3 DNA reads TGCAGCGCCGCGTCCGGATATGGCTACACCTTC. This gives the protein CSAASGYGYTF.

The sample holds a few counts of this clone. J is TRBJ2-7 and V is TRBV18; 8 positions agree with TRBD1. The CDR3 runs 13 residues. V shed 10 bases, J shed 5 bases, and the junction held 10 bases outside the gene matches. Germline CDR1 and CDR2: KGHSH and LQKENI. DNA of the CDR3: TGTGCCACCACGCAGGGGGCCTTGGACGAGCAGTACTTC. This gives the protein CATTQGALDEQYF.

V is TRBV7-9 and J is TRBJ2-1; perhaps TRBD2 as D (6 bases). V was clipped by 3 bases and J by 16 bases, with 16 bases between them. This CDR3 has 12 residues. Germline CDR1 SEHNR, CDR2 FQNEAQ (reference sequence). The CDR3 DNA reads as TGTGCCAGCAGCTTTTCACCCGGGAGTCCATTCTTC. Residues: CASSFSPGSPFF.